The rows below give T cell receptor beta chains drawn from one sample of a study of blood T cell repertoires in COVID-19. The assay was immunoSEQ multiplex PCR, and TCRdb's table has in-frame clones only and misses some. The table includes some 490,000 clones, roughly nine tenths detected once. What was sequenced was PBMCs or T cells enriched from blood (not recorded which). The receptors were gathered from a woman aged 55-70 years who had recovered from COVID-19. Each CDR3 is given with its conserved first and last residue.

TRBJ1-4	TRBV5-1	CASSLGGTVEKLFF
TRBJ2-7	TRBV19	CASRSGTPGSYEQYF
TRBJ1-1	TRBV6-1	CASSEMTGYTEAFF
TRBJ1-3	TRBV5-5	CASRKTVLLPGNTIYF
TRBJ1-3	TRBV6-5	CASSQAASGNTIYF
TRBJ2-3	TRBV3-1/TRBV3-2	CASSQTTGRIDTQYF
TRBJ1-1	TRBV19	CASRAGISAFF
TRBJ2-1	TRBV6-5	CASRSGSGGANEQFF
TRBJ2-1	TRBV7-9	CASSSRGGDNEQFF
TRBJ1-5	TRBV30	CAWTPARVGRSNQPQHF
TRBJ1-5	TRBV7-7	CASSLAGGMGNQPQHF
TRBJ1-1	TRBV7-2	CASSPRGEAFF
TRBJ2-7	TRBV12-5	CASGLVLFSGQRTYEQYF
TRBJ1-4	TRBV2	CASNQGATNEKLFF
TRBJ2-6	TRBV5-1	CASSLNPGQGSGANVLTF
TRBJ1-1	TRBV11-2	CASSFRSSEVTEAFF
TRBJ1-3	TRBV7-8	CASSPRGAQGGNTIYF
TRBJ2-1	TRBV10-3	CATRGTAHEQFF
TRBJ1-2	TRBV10-3	CAISDRGRFYGYTF
TRBJ1-3	TRBV4-1	CASSQDPIKTISGNTIYF
TRBJ1-2	TRBV24-1	CATGQDRGYTF
TRBJ2-2	TRBV12-5	CASGSGQSNTGELFF
TRBJ1-6	TRBV3-1/TRBV3-2	CASSPTGGYNSPLHF
TRBJ2-1	TRBV11-2	CASSSSSGSYNEQFF
TRBJ2-7	TRBV6-5	CASRGTTGVSYEQYF
TRBJ1-6	TRBV3-1/TRBV3-2	CASSQGTGPYNSPLHF
TRBJ1-3	TRBV3-1/TRBV3-2	CASSQDLTGGTIYF
TRBJ1-6	TRBV12-5	CASGLQGAGSPLHF
TRBJ2-2	TRBV5-1	CASSPASRGGPAGELFF
TRBJ1-2	TRBV19	CASTGLDRGGYGYTF
TRBJ1-1	TRBV5-1	CASSLSGRGHTEAFF